This TCR beta chain was retrieved from a study of regulatory dendritic cells for organ transplantation. The study's findings and limits: Among resting subsets, memory CD8+ cells contained the most alloreactive clonotypes.

Sorted T cells were CFSE-labeled and cultured 4 to 5 days with allogeneic regulatory or mature dendritic cells at 1:10. Naive CD45RA+ and memory CD45RO+ CD4+ or CD8+ T cells were FACS-sorted. Turning to this clone: The antigen remains unidentified.

The germline gives CDR1 MNHEY, CDR2 SMNVEV (reference sequence). The ends were cut back, 7 bases at V and 1 base at J, with 9 bases in the middle. This CDR3 spans 13 amino acids. Assay used: immunoSEQ multiplex PCR; TCRdb lists only in-frame clones, some missing. Counted here are 20,000 to 25,000 clones, 85% occurring once; the ten biggest clones make up about 0.24%. The chain carries TRBV27 and TRBJ2-3; possible D gene TRBD1, 5 bases. The sequenced sample consisted of naive CD4+ T cells from blood cultured with dendritic cells. Subset: CD45RA+ naive T cells. This receptor was taken from a human donor in good health. DNA for the CDR3: TGTGCCAGCATGGGGCTTCGCACAGATACGCAGTATTTT. Residues: CASMGLRTDTQYF.